This paragraph covers one T cell receptor (beta chain) sequence. The data belong to a study of radiation and T cells in renal cell carcinoma. Treatment described: 15 Gy SBRT to primary tumor, nephrectomy 4 weeks later. The CDR3 consists of 16 residues. Trimming left V 4 bases short and J 5 bases short, with 20 bases between. CDR1 GTSNPN and CDR2 SVGIG come from the germline V gene (reference sequence). The method was immunoSEQ multiplex PCR; TCRdb's version includes in-frame clones alone and lacks a portion of them. This table holds under 20,000 clones, 50% to 65% found once. The source material was tumor tissue, sampled from a patient whose treatment included radiotherapy and nephrectomy. The V and J genes are TRBV30 and TRBJ2-2, with D perhaps TRBD1 (5 bases). The sequence was collected from a woman in her 70s with renal cell carcinoma. CDR3 protein: CAWNPGRVRGTGELFF. Here the CDR3 DNA reads TGTGCCTGGAACCCAGGCAGGGTTAGAGGAACCGGGGAGCTGTTTTTT.